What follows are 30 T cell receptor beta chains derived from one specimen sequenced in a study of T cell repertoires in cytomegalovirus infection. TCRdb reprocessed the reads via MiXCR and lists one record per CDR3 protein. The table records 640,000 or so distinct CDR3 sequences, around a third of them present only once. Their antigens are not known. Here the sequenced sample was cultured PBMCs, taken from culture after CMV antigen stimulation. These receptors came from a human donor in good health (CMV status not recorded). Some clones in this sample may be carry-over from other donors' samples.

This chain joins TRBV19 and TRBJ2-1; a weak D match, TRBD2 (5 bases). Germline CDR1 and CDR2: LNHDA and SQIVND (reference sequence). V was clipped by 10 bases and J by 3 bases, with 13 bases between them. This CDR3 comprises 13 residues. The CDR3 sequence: CATGGSLYNEQFF. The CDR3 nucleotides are TGTGCCACCGGCGGGTCGCTCTACAATGAGCAGTTCTTC.

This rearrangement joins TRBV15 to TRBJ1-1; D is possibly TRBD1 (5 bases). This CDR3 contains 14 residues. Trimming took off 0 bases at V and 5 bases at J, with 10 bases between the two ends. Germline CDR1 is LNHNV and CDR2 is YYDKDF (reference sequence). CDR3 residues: CATSRDGGGTEAFF. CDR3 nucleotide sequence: TGTGCCACCAGCAGAGACGGTGGGGGTACTGAAGCTTTCTTT.

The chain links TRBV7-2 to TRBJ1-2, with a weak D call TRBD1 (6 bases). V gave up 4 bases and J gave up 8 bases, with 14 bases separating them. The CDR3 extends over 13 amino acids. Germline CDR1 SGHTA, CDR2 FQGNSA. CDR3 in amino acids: CASSYRDMTGYTF. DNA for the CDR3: TGTGCCAGCAGCTACCGGGACATGACGGGCTACACCTTC.

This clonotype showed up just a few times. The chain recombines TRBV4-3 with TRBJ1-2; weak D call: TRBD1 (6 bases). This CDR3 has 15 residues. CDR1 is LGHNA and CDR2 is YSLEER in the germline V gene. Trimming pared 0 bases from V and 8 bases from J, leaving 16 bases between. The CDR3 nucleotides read TGCGCCAGCAGCCAAGATAGGGGGGCGTGGGGCGGCTACACCTTC. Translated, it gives CASSQDRGAWGGYTF.

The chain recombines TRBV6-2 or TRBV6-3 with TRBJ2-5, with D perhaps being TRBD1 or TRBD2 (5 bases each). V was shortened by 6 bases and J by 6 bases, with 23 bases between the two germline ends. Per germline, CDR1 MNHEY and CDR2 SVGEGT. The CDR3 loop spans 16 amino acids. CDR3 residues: CASSAPGTWFTKTQYF. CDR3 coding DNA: TGTGCCAGCAGCGCCCCTGGGACGTGGTTTACAAAGACCCAGTACTTC.

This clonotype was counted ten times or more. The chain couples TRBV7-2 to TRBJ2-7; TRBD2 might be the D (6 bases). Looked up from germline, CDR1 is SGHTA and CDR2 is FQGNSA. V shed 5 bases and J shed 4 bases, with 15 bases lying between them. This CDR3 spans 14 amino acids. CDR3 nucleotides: TGTGCCAGCAGCCCCGTGGGGGGTTCTTACGAGCAGTACTTC. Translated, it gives CASSPVGGSYEQYF.

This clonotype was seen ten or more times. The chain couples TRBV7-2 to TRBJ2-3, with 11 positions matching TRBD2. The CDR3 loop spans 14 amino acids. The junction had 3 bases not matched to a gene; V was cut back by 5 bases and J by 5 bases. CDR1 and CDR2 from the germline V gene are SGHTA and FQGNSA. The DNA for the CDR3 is TGTGCCAGCAGCGATACTAGCGGGGGAGATACGCAGTATTTT. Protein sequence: CASSDTSGGDTQYF. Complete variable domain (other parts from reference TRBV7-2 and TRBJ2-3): GAGVSQSPSNKVTEKGKDVELRCDPISGHTALYWYRQSLGQGLEFLIYFQGNSAPDKSGLPSDRFSAERTGGSVSTLTIQRTQQEDSAVYLCASSDTSGGDTQYFGPGTRLTVL.

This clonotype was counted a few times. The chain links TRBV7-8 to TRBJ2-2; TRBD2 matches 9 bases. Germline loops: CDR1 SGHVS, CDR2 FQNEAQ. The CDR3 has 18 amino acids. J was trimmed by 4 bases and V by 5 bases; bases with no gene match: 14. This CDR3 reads CASSPRRAGGPGTGELFF. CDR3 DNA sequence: TGTGCCAGCAGCCCTCGGCGGGCGGGAGGGCCGGGCACCGGGGAGCTGTTTTTT.

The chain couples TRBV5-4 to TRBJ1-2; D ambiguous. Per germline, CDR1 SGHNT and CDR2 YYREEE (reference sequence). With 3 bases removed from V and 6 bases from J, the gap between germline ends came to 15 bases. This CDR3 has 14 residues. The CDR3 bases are TGTGCCAGCAGCTCTGGAGCGGGATACGATGGCTACACCTTC. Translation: CASSSGAGYDGYTF.

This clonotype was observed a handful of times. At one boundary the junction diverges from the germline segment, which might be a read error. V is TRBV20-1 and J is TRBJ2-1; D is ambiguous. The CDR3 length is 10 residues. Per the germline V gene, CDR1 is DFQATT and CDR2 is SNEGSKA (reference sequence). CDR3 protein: CSAPRWPQIF. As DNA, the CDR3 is TGCAGTGCCCCACGTTGGCCCCAGATCTTC.

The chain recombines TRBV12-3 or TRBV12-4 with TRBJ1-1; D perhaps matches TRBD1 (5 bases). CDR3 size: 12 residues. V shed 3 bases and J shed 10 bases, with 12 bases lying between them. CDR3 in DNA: TGTGCCAGCAGTTTCCTGGGGCAAGGAGCTTTCTTT. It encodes CASSFLGQGAFF.

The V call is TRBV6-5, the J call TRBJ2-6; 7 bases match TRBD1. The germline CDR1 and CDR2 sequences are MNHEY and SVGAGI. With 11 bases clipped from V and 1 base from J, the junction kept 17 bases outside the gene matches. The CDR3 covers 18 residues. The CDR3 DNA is TGTGCCCCCAGATCGACAGGGCCACGATCTTCTGGGGCCAACGTCCTGACTTTC. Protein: CAPRSTGPRSSGANVLTF.

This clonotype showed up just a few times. CDR3 DNA: TGTGCCAGCAGTTACCGGGACAGGGGAGAAGAGACCCAGTACTTC. Translation: CASSYRDRGEETQYF. The chain couples TRBV6-5 to TRBJ2-5, with 10 bases matching TRBD1. Losses at the gene ends were 2 bases for V and 3 bases for J; bases not matched to a gene: 3. This CDR3 has 15 amino acids. The germline gives CDR1 MNHEY, CDR2 SVGAGI.

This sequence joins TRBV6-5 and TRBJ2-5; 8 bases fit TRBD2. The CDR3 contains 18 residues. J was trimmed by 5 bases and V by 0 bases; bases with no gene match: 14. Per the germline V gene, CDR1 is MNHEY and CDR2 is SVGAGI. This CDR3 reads CASSYSGLAGLGGETQYF. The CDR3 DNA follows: TGTGCCAGCAGTTACTCGGGGTTAGCGGGATTGGGCGGCGAGACCCAGTACTTC.

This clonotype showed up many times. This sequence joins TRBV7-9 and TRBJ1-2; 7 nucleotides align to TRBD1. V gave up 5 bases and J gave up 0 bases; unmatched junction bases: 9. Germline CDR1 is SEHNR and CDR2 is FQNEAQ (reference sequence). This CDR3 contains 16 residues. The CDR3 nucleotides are TGTGCCAGCAGCGGGGACAGCGAAAACCCTAACTATGGCTACACCTTC. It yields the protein CASSGDSENPNYGYTF.

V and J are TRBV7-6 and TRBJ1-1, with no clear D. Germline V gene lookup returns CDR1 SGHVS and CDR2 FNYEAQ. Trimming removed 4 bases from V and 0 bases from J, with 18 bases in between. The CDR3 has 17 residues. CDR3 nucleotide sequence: TGTGCCAGCAGCTCCCTCTTGTCCGACAAGCTGAACACTGAAGCTTTCTTT. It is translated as CASSSLLSDKLNTEAFF.

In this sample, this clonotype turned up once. The CDR3 bases are TGCGCCAGCAGCCAACTCTTACCGAATACGCAGTATTTT. It translates to CASSQLLPNTQYF. The J gene is TRBJ2-3, the V gene TRBV4-1, with no clear D. Trimming removed 2 bases at V and 7 bases at J, with 10 bases between. Germline loops: CDR1 MGHRA, CDR2 YSYEKL. CDR3 length equals 13 residues.

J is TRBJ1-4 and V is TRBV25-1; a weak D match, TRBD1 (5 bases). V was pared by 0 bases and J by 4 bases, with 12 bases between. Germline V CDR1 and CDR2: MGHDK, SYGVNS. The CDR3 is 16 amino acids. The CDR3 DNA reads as TGTGCCAGCAGTGAATATGGCGCAGGGTTTAATGAAAAACTGTTTTTT. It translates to CASSEYGAGFNEKLFF.

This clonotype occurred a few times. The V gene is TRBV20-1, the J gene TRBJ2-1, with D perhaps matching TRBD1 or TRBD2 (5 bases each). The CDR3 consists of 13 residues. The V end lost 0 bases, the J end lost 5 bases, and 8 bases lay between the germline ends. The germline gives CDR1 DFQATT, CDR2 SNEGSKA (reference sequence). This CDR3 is CSAREPGHNEQFF. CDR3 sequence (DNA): TGCAGTGCTAGAGAACCGGGGCACAATGAGCAGTTCTTC.

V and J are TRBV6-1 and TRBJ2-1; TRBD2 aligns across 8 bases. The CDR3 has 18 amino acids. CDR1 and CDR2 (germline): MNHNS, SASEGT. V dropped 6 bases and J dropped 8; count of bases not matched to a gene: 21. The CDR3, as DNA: TGTGCCAGCAGGCGAGTTTCGCTAGCGGGTCCGGGTCGGGATGAGCAGTTCTTC. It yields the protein CASRRVSLAGPGRDEQFF.

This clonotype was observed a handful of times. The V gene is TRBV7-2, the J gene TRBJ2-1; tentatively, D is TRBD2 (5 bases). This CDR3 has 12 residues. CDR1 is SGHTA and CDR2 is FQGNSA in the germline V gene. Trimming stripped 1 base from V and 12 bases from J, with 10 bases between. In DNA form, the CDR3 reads TGTGCCAGCAGCTTAGTCGTCAGCGGGCAGTTCTTC. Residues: CASSLVVSGQFF.

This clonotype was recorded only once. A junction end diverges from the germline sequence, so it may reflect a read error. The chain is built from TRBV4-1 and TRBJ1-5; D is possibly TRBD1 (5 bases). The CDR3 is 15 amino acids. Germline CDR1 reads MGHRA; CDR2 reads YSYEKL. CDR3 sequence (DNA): TGCGCCAGCAGCCAAGATTCTCTAAAGGGGCAGCCCCGGCATTTT. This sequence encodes CASSQDSLKGQPRHF.

The CDR3 DNA reads as TGTGCCAGCAGCTCCCTTCGGCCCAAGGGGGCGCCCAAAAACATTCAGTACTTC. It encodes CASSSLRPKGAPKNIQYF. The chain combines TRBV11-2 with TRBJ2-4, with 7 bases fitting TRBD1. Germline-derived CDR1 and CDR2 are SGHAT and FQNNGV. The ends lost 4 bases at V and 2 bases at J; junction bases unmatched: 14. This CDR3 is 18 amino acids long.

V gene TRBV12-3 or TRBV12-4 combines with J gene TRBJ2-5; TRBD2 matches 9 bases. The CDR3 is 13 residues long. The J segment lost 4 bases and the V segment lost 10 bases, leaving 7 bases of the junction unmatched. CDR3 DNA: TGTGCCATTGCGGGGGGGGGGACAGAGACCCAGTACTTC. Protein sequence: CAIAGGGTETQYF.

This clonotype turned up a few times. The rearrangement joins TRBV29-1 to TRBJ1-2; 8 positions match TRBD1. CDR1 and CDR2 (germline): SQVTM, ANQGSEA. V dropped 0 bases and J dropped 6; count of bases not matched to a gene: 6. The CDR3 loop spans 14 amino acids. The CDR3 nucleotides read TGCAGCGTTGAAGATGAACCAGGGGGCGATGGCTACACCTTC. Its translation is CSVEDEPGGDGYTF.

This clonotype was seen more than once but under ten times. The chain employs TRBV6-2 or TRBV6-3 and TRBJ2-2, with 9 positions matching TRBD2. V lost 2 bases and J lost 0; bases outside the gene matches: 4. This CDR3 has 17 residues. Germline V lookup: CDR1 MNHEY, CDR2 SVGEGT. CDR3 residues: CASSYMASGANTGELFF. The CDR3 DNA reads TGTGCCAGCAGTTACATGGCTAGCGGGGCGAACACCGGGGAGCTGTTTTTT.

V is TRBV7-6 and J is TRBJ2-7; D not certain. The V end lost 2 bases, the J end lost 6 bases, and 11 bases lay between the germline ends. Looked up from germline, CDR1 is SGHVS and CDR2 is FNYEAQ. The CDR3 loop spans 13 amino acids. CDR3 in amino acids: CASSLRSWGEQYF. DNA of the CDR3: TGTGCCAGCAGCTTACGGAGTTGGGGCGAGCAGTACTTC.

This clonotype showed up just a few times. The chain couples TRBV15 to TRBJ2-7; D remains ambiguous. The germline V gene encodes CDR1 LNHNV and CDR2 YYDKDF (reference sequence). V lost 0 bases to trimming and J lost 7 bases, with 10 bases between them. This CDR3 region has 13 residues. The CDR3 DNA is TGTGCCACCAGCAGAGATAGGCCCCTAGAGCAGTACTTC. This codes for CATSRDRPLEQYF.

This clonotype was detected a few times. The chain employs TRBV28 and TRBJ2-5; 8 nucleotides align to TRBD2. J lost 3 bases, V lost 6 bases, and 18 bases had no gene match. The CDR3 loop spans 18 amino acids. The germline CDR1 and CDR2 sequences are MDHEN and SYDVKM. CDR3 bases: TGTGCCAGCAGGCCCGCAAGCCCGGGGGGGCCGCTGGAAGAGACCCAGTACTTC. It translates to CASRPASPGGPLEETQYF. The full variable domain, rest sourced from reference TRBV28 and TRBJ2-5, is DVKVTQSSRYLVKRTGEKVFLECVQDMDHENMFWYRQDPGLGLRLIYFSYDVKMKEKGDIPEGYSVSREKKERFSLILESASTNQTSMYLCASRPASPGGPLEETQYFGPGTRLLVL.

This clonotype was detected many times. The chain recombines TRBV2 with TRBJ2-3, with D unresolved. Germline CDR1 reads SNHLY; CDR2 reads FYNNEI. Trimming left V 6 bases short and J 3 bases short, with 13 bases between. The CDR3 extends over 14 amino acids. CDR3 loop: CASRALIMTDTQYF. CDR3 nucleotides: TGTGCCAGCAGAGCACTTATTATGACAGATACGCAGTATTTT.